The entry below describes one TCR beta chain. This specimen belongs to a study of T-cell memory formation after mild COVID-19. The germline CDR1 and CDR2 sequences are SQVTM and ANQGSEA. Trimming at V came to 5 bases and at J to 9 bases, leaving 6 bases not matched to a gene. This CDR3 has 11 amino acids. TCR alpha and TCR beta cDNA libraries with sample barcodes and UMIs came from 5'RACE using constant-segment primers. MiXCR, applied by TCRdb to the 5' RACE reads, yields one record per CDR3 protein. The top ten clones hold roughly 39% of a sample with approximately 100,000 distinct CDR3 sequences, around a quarter of them seen once.

The rearrangement links TRBV29-1 to TRBJ2-7, with TRBD2 identical over 8 bases. The source is a man younger than 30 who had mild COVID-19 (a few samples of this study predate the infection). Cell type and time point are not known. Material: PBMCs or a T cell subset sorted from them (not recorded which). CDR3 sequence (DNA): TGCAGCGTTCCTGGACTAGCTGGGCAGTACTTC. Its protein product is CSVPGLAGQYF.